This TCR beta chain came from a study of CD8+ T cells in alopecia areata. Across the whole study: Among treated patients, oral tofacitinib was administered at 5 to 10 mg twice daily. Once tofacitinib had been taken for 6 to 18 months, 6 months off drug followed. Study results and caveats: Especially in alopecia totalis/universalis, lesional scalp showed greater clonality than normal scalp did.

It was from alopecia areata patients that lesional scalp punch biopsies and peripheral blood were collected. It was cDNA, reverse transcribed from extracted RNA, that served as the sequencing template. Assay used: immunoSEQ multiplex PCR; TCRdb lists only in-frame clones, some missing. The top ten clones hold 0.45% of a sample with 200,000 to 250,000 clones, around 62% of them seen once. Regarding this clone: The antigen remains unidentified.

The sequencing used CD4+ T cells sorted from blood, collected at week 0. This receptor was taken from a human donor with alopecia areata.

The CDR3 coding sequence is TGTGCCTGGGTTCGAAGGGTTATCACTGAAGCTTTCTTT. Protein sequence: CAWVRRVITEAFF. The chain joins TRBV30 to TRBJ1-1, with D unresolved. The CDR3 runs to 13 residues. Per germline, CDR1 GTSNPN and CDR2 SVGIG (reference sequence). V lost 5 bases and J 4 bases, leaving 14 bases between the germline ends.